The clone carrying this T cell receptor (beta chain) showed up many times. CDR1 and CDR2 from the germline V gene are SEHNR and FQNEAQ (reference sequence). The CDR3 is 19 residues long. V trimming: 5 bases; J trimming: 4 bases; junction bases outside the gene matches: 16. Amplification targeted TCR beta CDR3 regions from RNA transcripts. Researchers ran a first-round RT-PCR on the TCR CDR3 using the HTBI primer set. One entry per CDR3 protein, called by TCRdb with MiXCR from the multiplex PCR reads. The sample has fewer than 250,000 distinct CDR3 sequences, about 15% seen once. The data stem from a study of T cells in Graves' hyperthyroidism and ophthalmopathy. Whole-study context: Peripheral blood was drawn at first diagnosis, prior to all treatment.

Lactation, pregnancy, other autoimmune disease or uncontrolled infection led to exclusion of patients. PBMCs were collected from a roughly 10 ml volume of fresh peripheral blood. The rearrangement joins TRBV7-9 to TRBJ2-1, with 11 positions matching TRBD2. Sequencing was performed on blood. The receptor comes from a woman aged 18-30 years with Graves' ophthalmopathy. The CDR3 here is CASSVMLAGGLQGYNEQFF. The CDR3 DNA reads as TGTGCCAGCAGCGTAATGCTAGCGGGAGGTCTTCAGGGGTACAATGAGCAGTTCTTC. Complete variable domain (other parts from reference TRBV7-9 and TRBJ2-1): DTGVSQNPRHKITKRGQNVTFRCDPISEHNRLYWYRQTLGQGPEFLTYFQNEAQLEKSRLLSDRFSAERPKGSFSTLEIQRTEQGDSAMYLCASSVMLAGGLQGYNEQFFGPGTRLTVL.